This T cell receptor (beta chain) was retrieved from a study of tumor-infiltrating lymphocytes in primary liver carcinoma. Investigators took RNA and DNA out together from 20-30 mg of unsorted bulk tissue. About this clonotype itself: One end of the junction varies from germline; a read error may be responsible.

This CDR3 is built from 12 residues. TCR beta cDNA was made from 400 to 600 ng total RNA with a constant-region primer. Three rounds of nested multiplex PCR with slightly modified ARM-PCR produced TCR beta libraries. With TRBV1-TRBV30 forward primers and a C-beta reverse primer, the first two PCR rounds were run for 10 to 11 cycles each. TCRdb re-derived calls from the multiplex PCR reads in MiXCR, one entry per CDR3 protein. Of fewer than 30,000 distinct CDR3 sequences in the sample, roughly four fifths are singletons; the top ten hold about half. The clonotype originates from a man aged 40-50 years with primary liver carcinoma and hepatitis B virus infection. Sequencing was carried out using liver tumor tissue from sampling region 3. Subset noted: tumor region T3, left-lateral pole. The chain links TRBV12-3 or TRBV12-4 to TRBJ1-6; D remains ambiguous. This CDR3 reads CASSLMNSSLRF. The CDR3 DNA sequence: TGTGCCAGCAGTTTAATGAATTCATCCCTCCGCTTT.